Each of the 9 T cell receptor beta chains below was sequenced from the same sample in a study of T cell responses to AZD1222 COVID-19 vaccine. Libraries were prepared by immunoSEQ multiplex PCR; TCRdb keeps only in-frame clonotypes and omits some of them. This table holds roughly 78,000 clones, about 82% found once. Sequencing was performed on peripheral blood, taken on day 0 of AZD1222 vaccination. All receptors derive from an adult in good health.

The chain couples TRBV6-4 to TRBJ1-6; D gene unclear. In germline, CDR1 is MRHNA, CDR2 SNTAGT. With 5 bases removed from V and 4 bases from J, the gap between germline ends came to 6 bases. The CDR3 consists of 13 residues. The CDR3 protein is CASSREYNSPLHF. Here the CDR3 DNA reads TGTGCCAGCAGTAGGGAGTATAATTCACCCCTCCACTTT.

The chain carries TRBV4-1 and TRBJ1-4; D gene unclear. Germline CDR1 reads MGHRA; CDR2 reads YSYEKL. The CDR3 runs to 16 residues. The V end was cut by 0 bases, the J end by 8 bases, with 16 bases between. CDR3 amino acids: CASSQDYGQAWEKLFF. The CDR3 DNA is TGCGCCAGCAGCCAAGATTACGGCCAGGCTTGGGAAAAACTGTTTTTT.

The chain carries TRBV7-9 and TRBJ2-3; TRBD2 matches at 7 bases. The CDR3 is made up of 16 amino acids. CDR1 and CDR2 (germline): SEHNR, FQNEAQ (reference sequence). The V and J ends lost 5 bases and 1 base, in that order; junction bases with no gene match: 9. CDR3 sequence: CASSRAASGRTDTQYF. CDR3 nucleotides: TGTGCCAGCAGCAGGGCGGCTAGCGGTCGCACAGATACGCAGTATTTT. Filled out from reference TRBV7-9 and TRBJ2-3, the complete variable domain reads DTGVSQNPRHKITKRGQNVTFRCDPISEHNRLYWYRQTLGQGPEFLTYFQNEAQLEKSRLLSDRFSAERPKGSFSTLEIQRTEQGDSAMYLCASSRAASGRTDTQYFGPGTRLTVL.

The chain couples TRBV5-1 to TRBJ1-2; perhaps TRBD1 as D (5 bases). Germline lookup yields CDR1 SGHRS and CDR2 YFSETQ. The CDR3 covers 11 residues. V was clipped by 5 bases and J by 8 bases, with 10 bases between them. This chain's CDR3 is CASRLEGGYTF. The DNA for the CDR3 is TGCGCCAGCAGGCTGGAGGGGGGCTACACCTTC.

This clone was observed once. The chain joins TRBV11-2 to TRBJ1-2; 9 bases match TRBD1. After removal of 5 bases from V and 1 base from J, the junction contained 8 bases not matched to a gene. CDR3 length equals 16 residues. The germline gives CDR1 SGHAT, CDR2 FQNNGV. The CDR3 nucleotides are TGTGCCAGCAGCCGGGACAGGGCCACTCTTAACTATGGCTACACCTTC. Protein product: CASSRDRATLNYGYTF.

The chain joins TRBV19 to TRBJ2-2; 12 nucleotides match TRBD2. V shed 5 bases, J shed 5 bases, and the junction held 6 bases outside the gene matches. Germline V gene data show CDR1 as LNHDA and CDR2 as SQIVND (reference sequence). This CDR3 has 16 residues. The CDR3 loop reads CASSLSSGGATGELFF. The CDR3 nucleotides read TGTGCCAGTAGTCTTTCTAGCGGGGGGGCAACCGGGGAGCTGTTTTTT. Complete variable domain (other parts from reference TRBV19 and TRBJ2-2): DGGITQSPKYLFRKEGQNVTLSCEQNLNHDAMYWYRQDPGQGLRLIYYSQIVNDFQKGDIAEGYSVSREKKESFPLTVTSAQKNPTAFYLCASSLSSGGATGELFFGEGSRLTVL.

The J gene is TRBJ1-1, the V gene TRBV6-5; D is perhaps TRBD1 (6 bases). Between the trimmed V and J ends, which lost 2 bases and 1 base, there was a span of 14 bases. This CDR3 is 16 amino acids long. Germline V gene data show CDR1 as MNHEY and CDR2 as SVGAGI. CDR3 sequence (DNA): TGTGCCAGCAGTTACAGGGCGGACAGCGAGAACACTGAAGCTTTCTTT. Translating it yields CASSYRADSENTEAFF.

The CDR3 spells CASSSEAGARYNEQFF. In nucleotides, the CDR3 is TGTGCCAGCAGCAGCGAAGCGGGAGCGCGTTACAATGAGCAGTTCTTC. The rearrangement links TRBV5-6 to TRBJ2-1; the match to TRBD2 covers 8 bases. The CDR3 length is 16 residues. V lost 4 bases, J lost 4 bases, and 10 bases stayed unmatched. Germline assignment: CDR1 SGHDT and CDR2 YYEEEE.

This chain links TRBV4-3 with TRBJ2-7; no reliable D call. This CDR3 spans 13 amino acids. Germline values: CDR1 LGHNA, CDR2 YSLEER. V gave up 0 bases and J gave up 0 bases, with 3 bases separating them. This CDR3 reads CASSQDISYEQYF. The CDR3 nucleotides read TGCGCCAGCAGCCAAGACATCTCCTACGAGCAGTACTTC.